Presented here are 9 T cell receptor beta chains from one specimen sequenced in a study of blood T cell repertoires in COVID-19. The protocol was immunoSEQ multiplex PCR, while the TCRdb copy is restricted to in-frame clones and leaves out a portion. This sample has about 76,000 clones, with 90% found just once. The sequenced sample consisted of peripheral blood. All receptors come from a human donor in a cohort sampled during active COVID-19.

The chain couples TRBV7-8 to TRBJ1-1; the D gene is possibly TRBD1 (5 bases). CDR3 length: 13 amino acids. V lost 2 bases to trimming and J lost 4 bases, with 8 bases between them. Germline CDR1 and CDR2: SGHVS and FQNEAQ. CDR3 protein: CASSLIGVTEAFF. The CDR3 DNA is TGTGCCAGCAGCTTAATAGGGGTCACTGAAGCTTTCTTT.

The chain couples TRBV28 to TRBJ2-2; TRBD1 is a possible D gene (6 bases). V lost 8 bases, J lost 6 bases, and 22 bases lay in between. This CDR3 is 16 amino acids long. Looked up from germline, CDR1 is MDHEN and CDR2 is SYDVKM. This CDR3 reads CASVGHRDPGSGELFF. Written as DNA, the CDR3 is TGTGCCAGCGTTGGCCACAGGGATCCCGGCTCCGGGGAGCTGTTTTTT.

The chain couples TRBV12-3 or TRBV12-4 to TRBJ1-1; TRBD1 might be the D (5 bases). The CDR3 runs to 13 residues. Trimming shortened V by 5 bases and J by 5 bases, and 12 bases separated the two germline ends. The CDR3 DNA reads TGTGCCAGCAGTCCCGGACAAAGGACTGAAGCTTTCTTT. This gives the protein CASSPGQRTEAFF.

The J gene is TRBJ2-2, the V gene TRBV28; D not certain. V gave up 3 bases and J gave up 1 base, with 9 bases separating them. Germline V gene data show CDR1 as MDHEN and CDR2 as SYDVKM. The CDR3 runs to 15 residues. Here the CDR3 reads CASSFWAENTGELFF. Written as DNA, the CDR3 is TGTGCCAGCAGTTTCTGGGCCGAGAACACCGGGGAGCTGTTTTTT.

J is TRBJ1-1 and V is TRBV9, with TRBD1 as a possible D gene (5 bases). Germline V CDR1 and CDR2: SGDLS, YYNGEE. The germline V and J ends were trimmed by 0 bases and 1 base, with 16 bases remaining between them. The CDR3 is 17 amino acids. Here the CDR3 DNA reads TGTGCCAGCAGCGTAGGGGGCAGGGTTCGGCCGAACACTGAAGCTTTCTTT. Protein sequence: CASSVGGRVRPNTEAFF.

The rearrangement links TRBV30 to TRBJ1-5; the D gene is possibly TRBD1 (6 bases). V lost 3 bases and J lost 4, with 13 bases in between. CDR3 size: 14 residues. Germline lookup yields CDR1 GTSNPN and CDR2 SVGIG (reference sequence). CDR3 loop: CAWRAGARNQPQHF. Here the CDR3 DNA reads TGTGCCTGGAGAGCAGGGGCTCGGAATCAGCCCCAGCATTTT.

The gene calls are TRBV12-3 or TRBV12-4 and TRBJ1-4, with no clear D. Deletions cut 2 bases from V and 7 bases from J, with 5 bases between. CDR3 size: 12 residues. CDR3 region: CASSLNLEKLFF. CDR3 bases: TGTGCCAGCAGTTTAAATCTTGAAAAACTGTTTTTT.

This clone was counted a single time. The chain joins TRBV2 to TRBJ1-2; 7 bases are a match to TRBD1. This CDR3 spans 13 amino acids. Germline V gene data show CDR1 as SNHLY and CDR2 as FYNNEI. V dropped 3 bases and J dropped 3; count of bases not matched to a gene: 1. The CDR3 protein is CASSDDRDYGYTF. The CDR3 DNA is TGTGCCAGCAGTGACGACAGGGACTATGGCTACACCTTC.

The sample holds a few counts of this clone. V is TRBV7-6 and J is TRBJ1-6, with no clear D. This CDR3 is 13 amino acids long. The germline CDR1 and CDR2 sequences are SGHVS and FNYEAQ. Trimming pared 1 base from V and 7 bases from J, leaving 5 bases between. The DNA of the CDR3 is TGTGCCAGCAGCTTAGGGGCAAATTCACCCCTCCACTTT. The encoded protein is CASSLGANSPLHF.